These 21 T cell receptor beta chains came from one sample sequenced in a study of beta chain features in type 1 diabetes (dated by TCRdb to about 2018). Results the study describes overall, beyond this receptor: Type 1 diabetes patients showed a moderate but significant shortening of TCRB CDR3 length in all four CD4+ subsets.

These receptors have no identified antigens. Library preparation was by the immunoSEQ multiplex PCR assay. All of the isolated RNA was reverse transcribed with the High Capacity cDNA Reverse Transcription Kit, so expressed TCRB transcripts were sequenced. This is the immuneACCESS table as TCRdb keeps it, with only in-frame sequences that have V and J called. A part of the clones is gone; compared with another copy, unresolved V genes explain less than half, and the rest is unexplained. For this sample there are about 180,000 clones; 7.8% appear just once. The top ten clonotypes cover more than 0.75% of the sample. Input material: central memory CD4+ T cells from blood. All receptors derive from a woman aged 40 to 50 with type 1 diabetes.

V is TRBV6-6 and J is TRBJ1-5; maybe TRBD1 (6 bases). This CDR3 is 15 amino acids long. The germline V gene encodes CDR1 MNHNY and CDR2 SVGAGI (reference sequence). Trimming took 5 bases from V and 7 from J, leaving 18 bases between them. The CDR3 nucleotides are TGTGCCAGCAGTGGGGGAGGGGGGCCAGGACAGCCCCAGCATTTT. The encoded protein is CASSGGGGPGQPQHF.

In this sample, this clone turned up many times. The V and J genes are TRBV28 and TRBJ1-5; 7 positions match TRBD1. In germline, CDR1 is MDHEN, CDR2 SYDVKM. The CDR3 loop spans 14 amino acids. J gave up 7 bases and V 6 bases, and 9 bases lay outside the gene matches. The CDR3 loop reads CASRLVQGRQPQHF. The CDR3 DNA reads TGTGCCAGCAGATTGGTACAGGGGAGACAGCCCCAGCATTTT. Looking up the rest from reference TRBV28 and TRBJ1-5 gives the full variable domain: DVKVTQSSRYLVKRTGEKVFLECVQDMDHENMFWYRQDPGLGLRLIYFSYDVKMKEKGDIPEGYSVSREKKERFSLILESASTNQTSMYLCASRLVQGRQPQHFGDGTRLSIL.

Only a few counts were recorded for this clone. The chain combines TRBV7-9 with TRBJ1-5; tentatively, D is TRBD1 (6 bases). The CDR3 sequence is 14 residues long. Trimming took off 3 bases at V and 7 bases at J, with 13 bases between the two ends. Germline V CDR1 and CDR2: SEHNR, FQNEAQ (reference sequence). DNA of the CDR3: TGTGCCAGCAGCTTCGGCGGGGGCGAGCAGCCCCAGCATTTT. This translates into CASSFGGGEQPQHF.

This clone was observed a handful of times. This chain uses TRBV6-5 with TRBJ1-2; D is perhaps TRBD1 (5 bases). Germline CDR1 MNHEY, CDR2 SVGAGI. This CDR3 comprises 12 residues. V lost 5 bases and J 4 bases, leaving 8 bases between the germline ends. Written as DNA, the CDR3 is TGTGCCAGCAGTCACGACAGCTATGGCTACACCTTC. It encodes CASSHDSYGYTF.

The chain links TRBV4-1 to TRBJ2-3, with 14 bases aligning to TRBD2. In germline, CDR1 is MGHRA, CDR2 YSYEKL. The CDR3 extends over 15 amino acids. Trimming cost V 1 base and J 7 bases; bases outside gene matches: 1. The DNA of the CDR3 is TGCGCCAGCAGCCAAGGGACTAGCGGGGGGCATACGCAGTATTTT. Translating gives CASSQGTSGGHTQYF.

This chain connects TRBV5-1 to TRBJ2-7; TRBD1 matches at 9 bases. The CDR3 extends over 14 amino acids. V trimming: 7 bases; J trimming: 3 bases; junction bases outside the gene matches: 8. Germline V gene lookup returns CDR1 SGHRS and CDR2 YFSETQ. CDR3 coding DNA: TGCGCCAGCTCGCCGGGGACAGGGTACTACGAGCAGTACTTC. Protein: CASSPGTGYYEQYF.

The chain joins TRBV4-3 to TRBJ1-2, with D uncertain. Germline values: CDR1 LGHNA, CDR2 YSLEER. The length of the CDR3 is 14 residues. Trimming removed 0 bases from V and 7 bases from J, with 12 bases in between. The DNA for the CDR3 is TGCGCCAGCAGCCAAGATAAGAGCGTGGGTGGCTACACCTTC. Its protein product is CASSQDKSVGGYTF.

The chain employs TRBV6-4 and TRBJ2-3; D call uncertain. Trimming took 2 bases from V and 7 from J, leaving 4 bases between them. The CDR3 is 11 amino acids. The germline V gene has CDR1 MRHNA and CDR2 SNTAGT. The CDR3: CASSDEYTQYF. DNA for the CDR3: TGTGCCAGCAGTGACGAGTATACGCAGTATTTT.

In its sample, this clone was seen a few times. The chain is built from TRBV18 and TRBJ1-2; 7 bases fit TRBD1. V shed 4 bases and J 4 bases; nucleotides not matched to a gene: 9. Germline assignment: CDR1 KGHSH and CDR2 LQKENI. The CDR3 loop spans 15 amino acids. DNA for the CDR3: TGTGCCAGCTCACAAAACCGGGGACAGAGCTATGGCTACACCTTC. Translated, it gives CASSQNRGQSYGYTF.

The chain uses TRBV29-1 and TRBJ2-1; 9 bases match TRBD1. This CDR3 is built from 12 residues. CDR1 and CDR2 from the germline V gene are SQVTM and ANQGSEA. Unmatched junction bases numbered 5, after V lost 5 bases and J lost 9 bases. The CDR3 sequence is CSVLTGGFEQFF. CDR3 in DNA: TGCAGCGTTCTAACAGGGGGCTTTGAGCAGTTCTTC.

The chain employs TRBV19 and TRBJ2-2; D uncertain. The V gene lost 7 bases and the J gene lost 1 base, with 7 bases spanning the gap. The CDR3 runs to 13 residues. From germline, CDR1 is LNHDA and CDR2 SQIVND (reference sequence). CDR3 loop: CASISRNTGELFF. CDR3 DNA: TGTGCCAGTATCTCGCGGAACACCGGGGAGCTGTTTTTT.

The V and J genes are TRBV15 and TRBJ1-1, with D perhaps TRBD1 (6 bases). The germline V and J ends were trimmed by 9 bases and 4 bases, with 18 bases remaining between them. Germline CDR1 is LNHNV and CDR2 is YYDKDF (reference sequence). This CDR3 contains 14 residues. The CDR3 DNA reads as TGTGCCACTAAAAGGGGGGGGCAGGGCACTGAAGCTTTCTTT. It codes for CATKRGGQGTEAFF.

The gene calls are TRBV7-3 and TRBJ2-3, with D maybe TRBD2 (6 bases). V was trimmed by 1 base and J by 1 base, leaving 6 bases between them. This CDR3 is 14 amino acids long. Germline V lookup: CDR1 SGHTA, CDR2 FQGTGA. CDR3 amino acids: CASSLSGGTDTQYF. Written as DNA, the CDR3 is TGTGCCAGCAGCTTAAGCGGGGGCACAGATACGCAGTATTTT.

The rearrangement joins TRBV29-1 to TRBJ1-5, with a possible D match to TRBD1 (5 bases). This CDR3 is 13 amino acids long. V lost 4 bases and J 7 bases, leaving 14 bases between the germline ends. Germline V lookup: CDR1 SQVTM, CDR2 ANQGSEA. The DNA of the CDR3 is TGCAGCGTTGGGGGGGGAGCAGAGCAGCCCCAGCATTTT. It is translated as CSVGGGAEQPQHF.

The chain links TRBV5-1 to TRBJ2-6; 8 positions match TRBD1. CDR3 length: 17 amino acids. V lost 4 bases to trimming and J lost 0 bases; unmatched junction nucleotides: 6. Germline lookup yields CDR1 SGHRS and CDR2 YFSETQ. The CDR3 sequence: CASSPGTGLSGANVLTF. The DNA for the CDR3 is TGCGCCAGCAGCCCCGGGACAGGACTCTCTGGGGCCAACGTCCTGACTTTC.

There are a few counts of this clone. The V and J genes are TRBV7-2 and TRBJ2-2; 7 bases are a match to TRBD1. This CDR3 has 15 residues. Germline V lookup: CDR1 SGHTA, CDR2 FQGNSA. The trim removed 5 bases at V and 4 bases at J, leaving 7 bases unmatched. The CDR3 spells CASSRDRSVTGELFF. The CDR3 DNA is TGTGCCAGCAGCAGGGACAGAAGCGTCACCGGGGAGCTGTTTTTT.

This clone was detected only a few times. The V gene is TRBV5-4, the J gene TRBJ2-5; TRBD2 matches at 7 bases. Germline CDR1 reads SGHNT; CDR2 reads YYREEE (reference sequence). The length of the CDR3 is 15 residues. After removal of 0 bases from V and 2 bases from J, the junction contained 4 bases not matched to a gene. In DNA, the CDR3 is TGTGCCAGCAGCTTGGGACTAGCCATACAAGAGACCCAGTACTTC. Translated: CASSLGLAIQETQYF.

This clone has just a few counts. The chain combines TRBV5-5 with TRBJ1-5, with a possible D match to TRBD1 (6 bases). V was shortened by 0 bases and J by 3 bases, with 7 bases between the two germline ends. The CDR3 is made up of 14 amino acids. From germline, CDR1 is SGHKS and CDR2 YYEKEE (reference sequence). This chain's CDR3 is CASSLDRANQPQHF. The CDR3 DNA reads TGTGCCAGCAGCTTGGACAGGGCCAATCAGCCCCAGCATTTT.

In its sample, this clone was seen a few times. The chain couples TRBV7-8 to TRBJ2-3; D is unclear. The CDR3 is 15 residues long. CDR1 and CDR2 (germline): SGHVS, FQNEAQ. Trimming stripped 5 bases from V and 2 bases from J, with 14 bases between. The CDR3 region is CASSRNGYLTDTQYF. In nucleotides, the CDR3 is TGTGCCAGCAGCCGTAACGGGTATCTCACAGATACGCAGTATTTT.

V gene TRBV9 combines with J gene TRBJ2-3; TRBD2 aligns across 12 bases. The CDR3 has 16 amino acids. The junction had 9 bases not matched to a gene; V was cut back by 2 bases and J by 8 bases. Looked up from germline, CDR1 is SGDLS and CDR2 is YYNGEE. The CDR3 sequence: CASSVASGRVLGTQYF. The CDR3 DNA sequence: TGTGCCAGCAGCGTCGCTAGCGGGAGGGTACTTGGTACGCAGTATTTT. Using reference TRBV9 and TRBJ2-3 for the parts outside the CDR3, the full variable domain is DSGVTQTPKHLITATGQRVTLRCSPRSGDLSVYWYQQSLDQGLQFLIQYYNGEERAKGNILERFSAQQFPDLHSELNLSSLELGDSALYFCASSVASGRVLGTQYFGPGTRLTVL.

The rearrangement links TRBV28 to TRBJ2-2; D is uncertain. The CDR3 runs to 13 residues. The V end was cut by 8 bases, the J end by 1 base, with 8 bases between. Germline CDR1 reads MDHEN; CDR2 reads SYDVKM. CDR3 protein: CASYGQNTGELFF. Here the CDR3 DNA reads TGTGCCAGCTATGGCCAGAACACCGGGGAGCTGTTTTTT.